The 4 T cell receptor beta chains below come from one sample, sequenced in a study of regulatory T cells in long-lasting Graves disease. Specified time point: newly diagnosed GD, antithyroid drugs for less than 3 months. From RNA extracted from PBMCs, the TCR library was made. TCR beta libraries were built with iRepertoire HTBI primers and Arm-PCR of CDR3 regions. TCRdb used MiXCR to reprocess the multiplex PCR reads, holding one entry per CDR3 protein. The table includes fewer than 350,000 distinct CDR3 sequences, 15% to 20% detected once. The sample consisted of peripheral blood mononuclear cells (PBMCs), taken at new diagnosis, from a patient treated with antithyroid drugs. The receptors here all came from a female donor with Graves disease.

In regard to this clonotype: A much larger clone sits a single nucleotide away, making a read error possible. The rearrangement uses TRBV29-1 and TRBJ1-2; 8 bases align to TRBD1. CDR3 length equals 14 residues. V was clipped by 7 bases and J by 9 bases; unmatched bases: 16. From germline, CDR1 is SQVTM and CDR2 ANQGSEA. CDR3 in amino acids: CSANRGSSTYRYTF. The CDR3 nucleotides read TGCAGCGCAAACAGGGGGTCAAGTACTTATCGCTACACCTTC.

This clonotype was picked up many times. The V gene is TRBV18, the J gene TRBJ2-2, with 8 positions matching TRBD2. Unmatched junction bases numbered 6, after V lost 1 base and J lost 5 bases. The germline CDR1 and CDR2 sequences are KGHSH and LQKENI. The CDR3 has 16 amino acids. In nucleotides, the CDR3 is TGTGCCAGCTCACCACTGGCAGCGGGAGAGACCGGGGAGCTGTTTTTT. As protein: CASSPLAAGETGELFF. The full variable domain, completed using reference TRBV18 and TRBJ2-2, is NAGVMQNPRHLVRRRGQEARLRCSPMKGHSHVYWYRQLPEEGLKFMVYLQKENIIDESGMPKERFSAEFPKEGPSILRIQQVVRGDSAAYFCASSPLAAGETGELFFGEGSRLTVL.

The chain recombines TRBV2 with TRBJ1-2, with D possibly matching TRBD1 (5 bases). Germline-derived CDR1 and CDR2 are SNHLY and FYNNEI. V gave up 1 base and J gave up 2 bases, with 5 bases separating them. The CDR3 runs 13 residues. The CDR3 DNA sequence: TGTGCCAGCAGTGAAGGGGACAACTATGGCTACACCTTC. This translates into CASSEGDNYGYTF.

As concerns this clonotype: A read error may explain this, as a much larger clone is one base away. The chain joins TRBV14 to TRBJ2-5; 9 nucleotides match TRBD1. Germline-derived CDR1 and CDR2 are SGHDN and FVKESK. This CDR3 has 15 amino acids. CDR3 coding DNA: TGTGCCAGCGGCCAGCGAACAGGGGGCACGGAGACCCAGTACTTC. This encodes CASGQRTGGTETQYF. The full variable domain, completed using reference TRBV14 and TRBJ2-5, is EAGVTQFPSHSVIEKGQTVTLRCDPISGHDNLYWYRRVMGKEIKFLLHFVKESKQDESGMPNNRFLAERTGGTYSTLKVQPAELEDSGVYFCASGQRTGGTETQYFGPGTRLLVL.